This T cell receptor beta chain was found in a study of blood T cell repertoires in COVID-19. Germline V gives CDR1 SGHTA, CDR2 FQGTGA. The CDR3 is made up of 18 amino acids. Trimming took off 1 base at V and 0 bases at J, with 13 bases between the two ends. TCRdb's copy holds only in-frame clones and misses some; the assay was immunoSEQ multiplex PCR. The table has some 150,000 clones, around 90% seen once. V gene TRBV7-3 combines with J gene TRBJ2-6; D not certain. The sequence came from a woman aged 45-59 years with acute or convalescent COVID-19. Sequenced: peripheral blood. The CDR3, as DNA: TGTGCCAGCAGCTTAATCGGCGGATCTTTCTCTGGGGCCAACGTCCTGACTTTC. It codes for CASSLIGGSFSGANVLTF.